The sequence of this TCR beta chain was determined in a study of neurological immune-mediated disorders. General study results and limits: Patients with HTLV-1-associated myelopathy had the highest level of TCR clonal expansion, whereas patients with multiple sclerosis had the lowest level, falling beneath the level found in healthy controls.

PBMCs numbering 2 million and stored at -80 C yielded the unsorted libraries. Trimming stripped 5 bases from V and 1 base from J, with 7 bases between. The length of the CDR3 is 12 residues. The germline V gene encodes CDR1 SGHRS and CDR2 YFSETQ. The sample holds many counts of this clonotype. Antigen unknown. In TCRdb, the 5' RACE reads were re-called with MiXCR into one record per CDR3 protein. The sample carries 90,000 to 150,000 distinct CDR3 sequences, roughly 3.2% recorded once. The source is a woman in her twenties or thirties with multiple sclerosis. The chain combines TRBV5-1 with TRBJ2-7; D is ambiguous. The sample comprised PBMCs. CDR3: CASRGRSYEQYF. DNA of the CDR3: TGCGCCAGCAGGGGCCGTTCCTACGAGCAGTACTTC.